These 9 T cell receptor beta chains share one sample of origin, sequenced in a study of CD8+CD57+ T cells in acquired aplastic anemia. Genomic DNA was employed as the template in profiling TCR beta VDJ and CDR3. TCRdb passed the reads through MiXCR, listing each CDR3 protein once. Altogether around 170,000 distinct CDR3 sequences are present, 40% to 50% being singletons, with the ten largest covering over 7.5%. It was patients with CD8+CD57+ cell expansion by flow cytometry who were chosen for sequencing. The sequencing input was sorted CD4+, CD8+, or CD8+CD57+ T cells (not recorded which) from PBMCs. These TCRs come from a human donor with aplastic anemia.

This chain connects TRBV12-3 or TRBV12-4 to TRBJ1-6; possibly TRBD1 for D (5 bases). The CDR3 is 13 amino acids. Between the trimmed V and J ends, which lost 5 bases and 7 bases, there was a span of 9 bases. The CDR3 DNA is TGTGCCAGCAGTGAACAGGCCAATTCACCCCTCCACTTT. Its translation: CASSEQANSPLHF.

This clonotype showed up many times. The chain has TRBV29-1 and TRBJ2-3; 14 bases fit TRBD2. CDR3 size: 15 residues. Germline CDR1 reads SQVTM; CDR2 reads ANQGSEA. Trimming took 6 bases from V and 5 from J; bases not matched to a gene: 7. CDR3: CSVGTSGSGGDTQYF. CDR3 bases: TGCAGCGTCGGGACTAGCGGGAGTGGAGGAGATACGCAGTATTTT.

This clonotype was seen ten or more times. The chain joins TRBV12-3 or TRBV12-4 to TRBJ1-1; D gene ambiguous. V dropped 6 bases and J dropped 6 bases, with 11 bases sitting between them. The CDR3 consists of 12 residues. Here the CDR3 reads CASSPYTSEAFF. For the CDR3, the DNA is TGTGCCAGCAGCCCCTACACCTCTGAAGCTTTCTTT.

The J gene is TRBJ2-5, the V gene TRBV2; TRBD1 agrees at 8 bases. From germline, CDR1 is SNHLY and CDR2 FYNNEI. Germline trimming cut 4 bases from V and 3 bases from J; bases unmatched to any gene: 1. The CDR3 totals 13 residues. In DNA, the CDR3 is TGTGCCAGCAGTGGGACAGGGAAAGAGACCCAGTACTTC. Translating it yields CASSGTGKETQYF.

This clonotype was seen at least ten times. This chain joins TRBV9 and TRBJ2-1; possible D gene TRBD1, 5 bases. The CDR3 extends over 15 amino acids. Germline CDR1 reads SGDLS; CDR2 reads YYNGEE. Trimming took 0 bases from V and 8 from J, leaving 15 bases between them. In DNA form, the CDR3 reads TGTGCCAGCAGCGTAGTGGGTGGGGCGTCAGATGAGCAGTTCTTC. This translates into CASSVVGGASDEQFF.

This clonotype showed up many times. The chain recombines TRBV11-2 with TRBJ1-2; TRBD1 aligns across 9 bases. This CDR3 comprises 16 residues. CDR1 is SGHAT and CDR2 is FQNNGV in the germline V gene. Unmatched junction bases numbered 8, after V lost 0 bases and J lost 6 bases. The CDR3: CASSLDWYRGRNGYTF. The CDR3 bases are TGTGCCAGCAGCTTAGATTGGTACAGGGGGCGAAATGGCTACACCTTC.

This clonotype was observed once. The chain employs TRBV2 and TRBJ1-2; no definite D call. Trimming took off 7 bases at V and 12 bases at J, with 18 bases between the two ends. This CDR3 contains 12 residues. Germline assignment: CDR1 SNHLY and CDR2 FYNNEI. The CDR3 nucleotides read TGTGCCAGCACTAACACGAGGGCGAGGAACACCTTC. The encoded protein is CASTNTRARNTF.

On this clonotype: A junction end diverges from the germline sequence, so it may reflect a read error. This chain connects TRBV10-2 to TRBJ2-7, with D perhaps matching TRBD1 or TRBD2 (6 bases each). This CDR3 has 8 amino acids. Germline V gene sequence: CDR1 WSHSY, CDR2 SAAADI. In nucleotides, the CDR3 is TGCGCCAGCAACGGGGGCGTGTTT. The encoded protein is CASNGGVF.

The V call is TRBV29-1, the J call TRBJ1-4, with D uncertain. V dropped 7 bases and J dropped 5 bases, with 11 bases sitting between them. Per germline, CDR1 SQVTM and CDR2 ANQGSEA. The CDR3 has 12 amino acids. The CDR3 protein is CSGWVENEKLFF. DNA for the CDR3: TGCAGCGGATGGGTGGAGAATGAAAAACTGTTTTTT.